This TCR beta chain comes out of a study of beta chain features in type 1 diabetes. Study information: Patients looked much like healthy donors when it came to age, gender and cell yields. The study, taken as a whole, reports: Lower insertion and higher deletion counts appeared at VDJ junctions in type 1 diabetes patients.

TCRB transcripts that were expressed got sequenced, as all of the isolated RNA had been reverse transcribed. The repertoire was sequenced with immunoSEQ multiplex PCR; TCRdb's copy has only in-frame clones and lacks some. The repertoire consists of fewer than 150,000 clones, with about 7% occurring once and the leading ten covering about 1.5%. This CDR3 has 15 residues. V lost 2 bases and J lost 3; bases outside the gene matches: 7. In germline, CDR1 is KGHSH, CDR2 LQKENI. Each of the sorted populations had a purity greater than 95%. This clone has a count of ten or more. What it binds is unknown. The chain joins TRBV18 to TRBJ2-7; 7 bases map to TRBD2. The sequence came from a woman in her 30s in good health. Sequencing used central memory CD4+ T cells from blood. DNA of the CDR3: TGTGCCAGCTCACCAACTAGCGTGACGAACTACGAGCAGTACTTC. Protein: CASSPTSVTNYEQYF.